What follows is one T cell receptor beta chain and its context. What antigen it recognizes has not been identified. No quality values exist for individual bases; no much larger clone is one base distant. The sample is drawn from a study of a mutant IDH1 vaccine in newly diagnosed glioma (dated by TCRdb to about 2021). For the study in its entirety: Eight vaccinations were administered to patients in weeks 1, 3, 5, 7, 11, 15, 19 and 23, corresponding to visits V03 through V10. Vaccination began 4-6 weeks after radiotherapy alone, or alongside temozolomide cycles in the chemotherapy-containing groups. Of the 32 patients who were treated, about 62% were male and roughly 38% were female, and the mean age was approximately 40 years. Before enrollment, most patients had been given radiochemotherapy with temozolomide as standard therapy, while the rest had received either radiotherapy alone or temozolomide alone. Peripheral blood was collected at six visits: V03 (baseline), V05, V07, V10, V12 and V13. Longitudinal TCRB deep sequencing was done for roughly 23 treated patients, wherever samples were available for exploratory analyses.

According to the study, the label for this sample's time point signals: week 5, during vaccination. A 20-mer mutant IDH1 peptide at 300 micrograms in Montanide made up each vaccine dose, which was injected subcutaneously together with topical imiquimod. All donors had newly diagnosed IDH1-mutant astrocytomas of WHO grade 3 or 4 that showed loss of nuclear ATRX. The samples were drawn from NOA16, a multicentre, single-arm, open-label phase I trial in Germany that tested a mutant IDH1 peptide vaccine in humans for the first time. The DNeasy Blood and Tissue Kit was used to extract genomic DNA from EDTA blood for TCRB sequencing. The library was generated by the immunoSEQ multiplex PCR assay. Rearranged TCR beta chain sequences were amplified with the hsTCRB Kit following the manufacturer's protocol. Sequencing of TCRB libraries was carried out on an Illumina MiSeq. The source study handled its data this way. The kit vendor's proprietary platform handled demultiplexing, trimming and gene mapping. TCRdb retrieved this table from immuneACCESS and kept in-frame rearrangements only. Not all clones are present; in checked studies, unresolved V genes account for under half, and no reason is known for the remainder. For V, J and clone size, that table is used; D and trimming come from the DNA. The sample table records approximately 26,000 clones; more than 70% of these occur just once. The ten most abundant clones make up about a fifth of the sample.

CDR1 and CDR2 were assigned from the germline V gene as MGHDK and SYGVNS. Counted from cysteine to phenylalanine, this CDR3 has 14 amino acids. Of all the DNA, just the CDR3 is kept, 42 bases in frame from base 1. V drops 3 bases and J drops 4 bases, leaving 10 bases in between. Overall study outcomes, separate from this receptor: It was noted by the authors that analyses of patient blood samples could not be reproduced owing to sample limitations. Selection of PBMC samples for TCRB deep sequencing was based on availability. Pseudoprogression seemed to be unrelated to changes in the top peripheral T cell clonotypes found by TCRB sequencing. Vaccine-induced immune responses across multiple MHC alleles were detected in roughly 94% of patients.

This sequence uses TRBV25-1 and TRBJ1-3, and perhaps TRBD1 as D gene, on 5 matching bases. The receptor was derived from a man in his late teens or twenties with glioma. Sequencing was performed on PBMCs, taken from a glioma patient whose treatment included an IDH1 peptide vaccine. CDR3 sequence: CASSEPGAGNTIYF. In nucleotides, the sequence is TGTGCCAGCAGTGAGCCCGGGGCAGGAAACACCATATATTTT.